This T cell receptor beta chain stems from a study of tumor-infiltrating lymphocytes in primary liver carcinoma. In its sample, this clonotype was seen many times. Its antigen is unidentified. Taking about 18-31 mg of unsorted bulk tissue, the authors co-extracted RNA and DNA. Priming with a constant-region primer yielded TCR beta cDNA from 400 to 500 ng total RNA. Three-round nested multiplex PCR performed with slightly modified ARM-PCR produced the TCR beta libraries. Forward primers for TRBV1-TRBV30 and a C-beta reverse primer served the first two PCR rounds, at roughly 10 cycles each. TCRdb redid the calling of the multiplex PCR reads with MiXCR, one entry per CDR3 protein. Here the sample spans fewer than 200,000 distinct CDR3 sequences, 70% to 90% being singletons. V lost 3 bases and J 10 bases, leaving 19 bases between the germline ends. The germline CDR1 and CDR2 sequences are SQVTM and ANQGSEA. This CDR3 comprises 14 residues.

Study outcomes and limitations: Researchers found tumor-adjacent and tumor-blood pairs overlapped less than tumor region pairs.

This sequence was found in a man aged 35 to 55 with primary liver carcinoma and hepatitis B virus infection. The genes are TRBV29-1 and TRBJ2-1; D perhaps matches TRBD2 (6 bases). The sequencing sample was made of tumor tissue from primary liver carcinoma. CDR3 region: CSVDPGRFLREQFF. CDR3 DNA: TGCAGCGTTGATCCAGGGAGGTTTTTGAGGGAGCAGTTCTTC.